The entry that follows covers one T cell receptor (beta chain) sequence. The sample comes from a study of blood T cell repertoires in COVID-19. This table comes from immunoSEQ multiplex PCR, and its TCRdb copy is limited to in-frame clones, with some not included. The sample includes under 200,000 clones, about 83% seen only once; the top ten take 3.6%. V was clipped by 6 bases and J by 4 bases, with 10 bases between them. The CDR3 is 14 residues long. Looked up from germline, CDR1 is MDHEN and CDR2 is SYDVKM. The source material was PBMCs or T cells enriched from blood (not recorded which). The receptor comes from a woman between 50 and 59 years old in a cohort exposed to, infected with or recovered from COVID-19 (not recorded which). The V gene is TRBV28, the J gene TRBJ1-6; the D gene is possibly TRBD1 (6 bases). In nucleotides, the CDR3 is TGTGCCAGCAGCTCAGGACAGTATAATTCACCCCTCCACTTT. Translation gives CASSSGQYNSPLHF. Supplemented by reference TRBV28 and TRBJ1-6, the full variable domain reads DVKVTQSSRYLVKRTGEKVFLECVQDMDHENMFWYRQDPGLGLRLIYFSYDVKMKEKGDIPEGYSVSREKKERFSLILESASTNQTSMYLCASSSGQYNSPLHFGNGTRLTVT.